The 14 T cell receptor beta chains below were found in one sample sequenced in a study of T cells in Graves' hyperthyroidism and ophthalmopathy. TCR beta CDR3 sequences were amplified from RNA transcripts. A set of HTBI primers served as the primers for a first-round RT-PCR of the TCR CDR3. TCRdb re-analysed the multiplex PCR reads in MiXCR, keeping a single row per CDR3 protein. Here the sample spans nearly 600,000 distinct CDR3 sequences, around 13% being singletons. The sequenced material came from blood. These receptors originate from a woman aged 25 to 39 with Graves' hyperthyroidism that later progressed to Graves' ophthalmopathy.

This clonotype was observed at least ten times. The rearrangement links TRBV6-1 to TRBJ1-5; D remains unclear. Trimming left V 7 bases short and J 2 bases short, with 9 bases between. CDR1 is MNHNS and CDR2 is SASEGT in the germline V gene. This CDR3 contains 13 residues. The DNA of the CDR3 is TGTGCCAGCAAGTCCGGGGGCAATCAGCCCCAGCATTTT. Protein product: CASKSGGNQPQHF.

The chain combines TRBV7-8 with TRBJ1-1; 9 bases agree with TRBD1. The V gene's germline CDR1 is SGHVS and CDR2 FQNEAQ. Trimming cost V 2 bases and J 8 bases; bases outside gene matches: 3. There are 13 residues in the CDR3. CDR3 protein: CASSLTGGREAFF. DNA of the CDR3: TGTGCCAGCAGCTTAACAGGGGGCAGGGAAGCTTTCTTT.

This chain links TRBV30 with TRBJ1-1, with 8 bases matching TRBD1. V was pared by 0 bases and J by 6 bases, with 12 bases of the junction left unmatched. Germline V gene lookup returns CDR1 GTSNPN and CDR2 SVGIG (reference sequence). This CDR3 is built from 16 residues. DNA for the CDR3: TGTGCCTGGAGTGTATTATGGGGACAGGCCTTCTCTGAAGCTTTCTTT. It is translated as CAWSVLWGQAFSEAFF.

This clonotype came up many times. J is TRBJ2-7 and V is TRBV28; 8 nucleotides line up with TRBD2. The CDR3 covers 14 residues. CDR1 MDHEN and CDR2 SYDVKM come from the germline V gene. V lost 5 bases, J lost 2 bases, and 5 bases stayed unmatched. CDR3 coding DNA: TGTGCCAGCAGTAGACCGGGACTAGCCTACGAGCAGTACTTC. It is translated as CASSRPGLAYEQYF.

This clonotype was recorded at least ten times. This chain joins TRBV2 and TRBJ2-2, with TRBD2 as a possible D gene (6 bases). Germline V lookup: CDR1 SNHLY, CDR2 FYNNEI. The CDR3 sequence is 16 residues long. V was cut by 3 bases and J by 13 bases, with 24 bases left in between. CDR3 bases: TGTGCCAGCAGTGATCTCGGGGGATCGTCCTCCCGGCCGCTGTTTTTT. Amino acid sequence: CASSDLGGSSSRPLFF. Drawing the rest from reference TRBV2 and TRBJ2-2, the complete variable domain is EPEVTQTPSHQVTQMGQEVILRCVPISNHLYFYWYRQILGQKVEFLVSFYNNEISEKSEIFDDQFSVERPDGSNFTLKIRSTKLEDSAMYFCASSDLGGSSSRPLFFGEGSRLTVL.

A few counts support this clonotype. The chain combines TRBV7-9 with TRBJ1-1, with 7 bases lining up with TRBD1. The length of the CDR3 is 15 residues. Looked up from germline, CDR1 is SEHNR and CDR2 is FQNEAQ (reference sequence). The ends lost 5 bases at V and 3 bases at J; junction bases unmatched: 9. Here the CDR3 reads CASSLTGRDDTEAFF. The CDR3 DNA is TGTGCCAGCAGCCTGACAGGGAGGGACGACACTGAAGCTTTCTTT.

The table lists this clonotype with a few counts. The chain is built from TRBV19 and TRBJ1-2; a weak D match, TRBD1 (5 bases). The V gene lost 6 bases and the J gene lost 1 base, with 12 bases spanning the gap. Germline V lookup: CDR1 LNHDA, CDR2 SQIVND (reference sequence). This CDR3 is built from 14 residues. CDR3 protein: CASSSTEVNYGYTF. In DNA form, the CDR3 reads TGTGCCAGTAGCTCGACAGAGGTTAACTATGGCTACACCTTC.

CDR3 sequence: CASSFRTSVVGETQYF. Here the CDR3 DNA reads TGTGCCAGCAGCTTCCGGACCTCGGTGGTGGGAGAGACCCAGTACTTC. The chain is built from TRBV7-9 and TRBJ2-5, with D unclear. There are 16 residues in the CDR3. Germline values: CDR1 SEHNR, CDR2 FQNEAQ (reference sequence). Trimming stripped 3 bases from V and 4 bases from J, with 18 bases between.

This clonotype was counted between two and nine times. The genes are TRBV9 and TRBJ2-1, with TRBD2 as a possible D gene (6 bases). Between the trimmed V and J ends, which lost 2 bases and 0 bases, there was a span of 18 bases. Per the germline V gene, CDR1 is SGDLS and CDR2 is YYNGEE. The CDR3 has 18 residues. The CDR3 DNA is TGTGCCAGCAGCGTGTGGCAGGGAGGCCCAAGCTCCTACAATGAGCAGTTCTTC. Protein sequence: CASSVWQGGPSSYNEQFF.

This clonotype has just a few counts. The J gene is TRBJ1-3, the V gene TRBV6-1; D gene uncertain. Per germline, CDR1 MNHNS and CDR2 SASEGT. This CDR3 is built from 13 residues. V lost 6 bases to trimming and J lost 1 base, with 7 bases between them. CDR3 residues: CASRPQSGNTIYF. CDR3 DNA sequence: TGTGCCAGCAGGCCTCAATCTGGAAACACCATATATTTT.

In its sample, this clonotype was seen many times. The chain carries TRBV5-1 and TRBJ2-1, with D perhaps matching TRBD1 or TRBD2 (5 bases each). The CDR3 runs 15 residues. Trimming pared 2 bases from V and 6 bases from J, leaving 15 bases between. Germline V lookup: CDR1 SGHRS, CDR2 YFSETQ. Written as DNA, the CDR3 is TGCGCCAGCAGCTTTGATGGGGGAGAAGGCAATGAGCAGTTCTTC. This encodes CASSFDGGEGNEQFF.

The V call is TRBV11-3, the J call TRBJ2-5, with 9 nucleotides matching TRBD1. Germline V lookup: CDR1 SGHNT, CDR2 YENEEA. The junction had 4 bases not matched to a gene; V was cut back by 4 bases and J by 13 bases. The CDR3 is 11 amino acids. CDR3 region: CASSSEGQGYF. The CDR3 nucleotides read TGTGCCAGCAGCTCCGAGGGACAGGGGTACTTC.

V is TRBV13 and J is TRBJ2-5; D is uncertain. The CDR3 is 12 residues long. The V gene's germline CDR1 is PRHDT and CDR2 FYEKMQ (reference sequence). V shed 8 bases and J shed 3 bases, with 10 bases lying between them. CDR3 coding DNA: TGTGCCAGCGGTCCCCGCGAAGAGACCCAGTACTTC. It translates to CASGPREETQYF.

This clonotype was seen repeatedly, ten times or more. The J gene is TRBJ2-3, the V gene TRBV18; no definite D call. This CDR3 region has 14 residues. Germline CDR1 KGHSH, CDR2 LQKENI. The ends were cut back, 0 bases at V and 2 bases at J, with 6 bases in the middle. The CDR3 loop is CASSPPTFTDTQYF. CDR3 nucleotide sequence: TGTGCCAGCTCACCACCGACTTTCACAGATACGCAGTATTTT. The variable domain in full, with the rest retrieved from reference TRBV18 and TRBJ2-3, is NAGVMQNPRHLVRRRGQEARLRCSPMKGHSHVYWYRQLPEEGLKFMVYLQKENIIDESGMPKERFSAEFPKEGPSILRIQQVVRGDSAAYFCASSPPTFTDTQYFGPGTRLTVL.